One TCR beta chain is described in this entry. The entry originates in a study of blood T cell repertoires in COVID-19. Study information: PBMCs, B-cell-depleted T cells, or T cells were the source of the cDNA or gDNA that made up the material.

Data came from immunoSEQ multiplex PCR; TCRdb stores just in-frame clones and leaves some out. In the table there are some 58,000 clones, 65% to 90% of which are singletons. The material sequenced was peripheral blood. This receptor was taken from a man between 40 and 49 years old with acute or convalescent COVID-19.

CDR3: CASSLDPPGIWSGYTF. CDR3 DNA sequence: TGTGCCAGCTCACTTGATCCCCCCGGGATCTGGAGTGGCTACACCTTC. The chain recombines TRBV18 with TRBJ1-2; D gene uncertain. The germline gives CDR1 KGHSH, CDR2 LQKENI. Trimming took 4 bases from V and 7 from J, leaving 22 bases between them. The CDR3 contains 16 residues.